This T cell receptor (beta chain) was sequenced in a study of blood T cell repertoires in COVID-19. The overall study: Samples representing acute and convalescent COVID-19 were sourced from the United States, Italy and Spain. Sources were T cells, B-cell-depleted T cells, or PBMCs; the material itself was cDNA or gDNA.

CDR3 length: 15 amino acids. J gave up 3 bases and V 5 bases, and 6 bases lay outside the gene matches. Germline assignment: CDR1 SEHNR and CDR2 FQNEAQ (reference sequence). The Seattle site enrolled patients during active infection and followed them longitudinally. In the study's own analysis: Reference gene primers were amplified, and this amplification served to estimate nucleated cell counts. Clones were read by immunoSEQ multiplex PCR, and TCRdb kept only the in-frame ones, dropping some. The V and J calls and clone size were taken over from that table, and D and trimming were inferred from the DNA. The data show 190,000 or so clones, roughly 77% seen once.

The material sequenced was peripheral blood. This receptor was taken from a woman of 80 years or more with COVID-19, enrolled during active disease. The chain combines TRBV7-9 with TRBJ2-1; 8 bases are shared with TRBD1. CDR3 region: CASSARTGFYNEQFF. The CDR3 DNA reads as TGTGCCAGCAGCGCCCGGACAGGGTTCTACAATGAGCAGTTCTTC.